This T cell receptor beta chain was profiled in a study of T cells in tumors after PD-1 blockade. Study details: During anti-PD-1 treatment, some patients continued daily vismodegib 150 mg. Peripheral blood samples averaged about 33,000 unique clonotypes and some 100,000 templates. General study points: Peripheral recruitment is suggested, as some novel exhausted tumor clones were in pre-treatment blood.

Note on this clone: As yet, its antigen is unknown.

The CDR3 loop spans 14 amino acids. V was pared by 4 bases and J by 1 base, with 1 base of the junction left unmatched. Germline CDR1 WSHSY, CDR2 SAAADI. The repertoire was sequenced with immunoSEQ multiplex PCR; TCRdb's copy has only in-frame clones and lacks some. Here the sample spans approximately 46,000 clones, roughly 79% being singletons. Input was about 550 ng to 6,500 ng of genomic DNA from tumor or blood. This sequence originates from a human donor with basal cell carcinoma. The V gene is TRBV10-2, the J gene TRBJ1-1; TRBD1 matches 9 bases. Sample: PBMCs, taken before anti-PD-1 treatment. The CDR3 loop reads CASSATGGNTEAFF. The DNA of the CDR3 is TGCGCCAGCAGTGCGACAGGGGGGAACACTGAAGCTTTCTTT.